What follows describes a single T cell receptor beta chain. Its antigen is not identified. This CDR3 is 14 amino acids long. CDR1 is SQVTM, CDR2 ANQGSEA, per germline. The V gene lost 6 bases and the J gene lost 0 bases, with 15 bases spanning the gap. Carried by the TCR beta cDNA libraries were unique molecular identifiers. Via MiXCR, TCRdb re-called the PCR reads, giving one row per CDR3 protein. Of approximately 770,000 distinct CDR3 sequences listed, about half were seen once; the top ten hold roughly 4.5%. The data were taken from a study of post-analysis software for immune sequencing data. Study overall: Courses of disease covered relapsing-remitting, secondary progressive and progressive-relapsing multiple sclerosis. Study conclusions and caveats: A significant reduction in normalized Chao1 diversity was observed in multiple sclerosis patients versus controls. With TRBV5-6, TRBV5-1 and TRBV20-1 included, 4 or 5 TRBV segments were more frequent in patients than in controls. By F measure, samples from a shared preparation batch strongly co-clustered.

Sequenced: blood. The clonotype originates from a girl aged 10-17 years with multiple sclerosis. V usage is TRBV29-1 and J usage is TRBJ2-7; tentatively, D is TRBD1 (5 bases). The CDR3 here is CSVARGRPSYEQYF. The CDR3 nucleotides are TGCAGCGTGGCAAGGGGTCGACCCTCCTACGAGCAGTACTTC.